The rows below give T cell receptor beta chains drawn from one sample of a study of CD4 T cells in relation to SARS-CoV-2 and coronaviruses. TCRdb's table, derived via immunoSEQ multiplex PCR, lists solely in-frame clones and lacks some. The sample lists about 40,000 clones; 77% were seen once. No antigens are known for them. Sequences were obtained from memory CD4+ T cells from PBMCs, cultured in vitro. These TCRs come from an adult with COVID-19. Each CDR3 is given with its conserved first and last residue. D genes are given only for firm matches. Rows give clone size only sometimes, using once, few, many, or a class for an expanded clone.

abundance	v_gene	d_gene	j_gene	CDR3aa	CDR3nt
-	TRBV28	TRBD1	TRBJ2-7	CASSITGTGYREQYF	TGTGCCAGCAGTATTACCGGGACAGGGTATCGCGAGCAGTACTTC
-	TRBV6-1	-	TRBJ2-5	CASSEMYLPQETQYF	TGTGCCAGCAGTGAAATGTACCTGCCCCAAGAGACCCAGTACTTC
-	TRBV12-5	-	TRBJ2-5	CASRRGDGTQYF	TGTGCTAGTAGGAGGGGGGACGGGACCCAGTACTTC
-	TRBV28	-	TRBJ2-5	CASSLGGSGSQETQYF	TGTGCCAGCAGTTTAGGGGGTAGCGGATCCCAAGAGACCCAGTACTTC
-	TRBV5-1	-	TRBJ2-1	CASSLEGRGDNEQFF	TGCGCCAGCAGCTTGGAAGGGAGGGGGGACAATGAGCAGTTCTTC
-	TRBV18	-	TRBJ2-3	CASSPEQRDRDTQYF	TGTGCCAGCTCGCCCGAGCAGAGGGATAGAGATACGCAGTATTTT
few	TRBV3-1/TRBV3-2	TRBD1	TRBJ1-1	CASSNRQQGGTAFF	TGTGCCAGCAGCAACCGGCAACAGGGGGGGACAGCTTTCTTT
-	TRBV7-2	-	TRBJ2-5	CASSLEGLLKETQYF	TGTGCCAGCAGCTTAGAGGGGCTATTAAAAGAGACCCAGTACTTC
-	TRBV24-1	TRBD2	TRBJ2-1	CATSDFSREGLNEQFF	TGTGCCACCAGTGATTTTTCGCGGGAGGGCCTTAATGAGCAGTTCTTC
-	TRBV6-2/TRBV6-3	-	TRBJ2-2	CASSYRDTGELFF	TGTGCCAGCAGTTACAGGGACACCGGGGAGCTGTTTTTT
-	TRBV12-3/TRBV12-4	-	TRBJ1-1	CASSRDRLTEAFF	TGTGCCAGCAGTCGTGACAGATTAACTGAAGCTTTCTTT
-	TRBV5-1	TRBD1	TRBJ2-1	CASSFTPGQRNEQFF	TGCGCCAGCAGTTTTACCCCGGGACAGAGGAATGAGCAGTTCTTC
few	TRBV28	-	TRBJ1-1	CASRGAVNTEAFF	TGTGCCAGCAGGGGAGCAGTGAACACTGAAGCTTTCTTT
-	TRBV27	TRBD1	TRBJ2-7	CASSSGQGREQYF	TGTGCCAGCAGTTCAGGACAGGGGAGAGAGCAGTACTTC